The 18 T cell receptor beta chains below all came from one sample that was sequenced in a study of PD-1 blockade in classical Hodgkin lymphoma. The time point: cycle 4 day 1 (C4D1), after five to seven weeks of nivolumab. Patients all relapsed after autologous stem cell transplantation, and there was variation in brentuximab vedotin exposure. TCRdb's table, derived via immunoSEQ multiplex PCR, lists solely in-frame clones and lacks some. This repertoire shows over 80,000 clones, over 75% found once; its top ten account for over 7.5%. The sequences come from peripheral blood mononuclear cells (PBMCs), collected before the fourth cycle of nivolumab. These receptors were collected from a human donor with classical Hodgkin lymphoma.

The chain uses TRBV5-1 and TRBJ1-2; tentative D call: TRBD1 (5 bases). From germline, CDR1 is SGHRS and CDR2 YFSETQ. V shed 0 bases and J shed 8 bases, with 14 bases lying between them. The CDR3 is made up of 14 amino acids. CDR3 sequence: CASSLDRGGEGYTF. As DNA, the CDR3 is TGCGCCAGCAGCTTGGACCGAGGAGGGGAGGGCTACACCTTC.

This chain connects TRBV28 to TRBJ2-7; D is uncertain. Trimming shortened V by 2 bases and J by 3 bases, and 2 bases separated the two germline ends. The CDR3 runs to 11 residues. Per the germline V gene, CDR1 is MDHEN and CDR2 is SYDVKM. This chain's CDR3 is CASSLLYEQYF. The CDR3 DNA sequence: TGTGCCAGCAGTTTACTCTACGAGCAGTACTTC.

The sample holds one count of this clone. The chain employs TRBV7-9 and TRBJ2-2, with a tentative D call TRBD1 (6 bases). The CDR3 totals 15 residues. Trimming took 5 bases from V and 3 from J, leaving 13 bases between them. Germline CDR1 and CDR2: SEHNR and FQNEAQ (reference sequence). The CDR3 reads CASSTGSPDTGELFF. The CDR3 DNA follows: TGTGCCAGCAGCACAGGGTCTCCGGACACCGGGGAGCTGTTTTTT. Based on the CDR3 plus reference TRBV7-9 and TRBJ2-2, the full variable domain is DTGVSQNPRHKITKRGQNVTFRCDPISEHNRLYWYRQTLGQGPEFLTYFQNEAQLEKSRLLSDRFSAERPKGSFSTLEIQRTEQGDSAMYLCASSTGSPDTGELFFGEGSRLTVL.

The chain recombines TRBV7-9 with TRBJ2-7, with 12 bases fitting TRBD2. Germline V gene data show CDR1 as SEHNR and CDR2 as FQNEAQ (reference sequence). V lost 7 bases and J lost 4; bases outside the gene matches: 2. This CDR3 is built from 13 residues. CDR3 nucleotides: TGTGCCAGCATGACTAGCGGGGGTTACGAGCAGTACTTC. Protein: CASMTSGGYEQYF.

The chain employs TRBV10-3 and TRBJ2-1; 9 bases match TRBD2. Trimming cost V 4 bases and J 0 bases; bases outside gene matches: 4. Germline V CDR1 and CDR2: ENHRY, SYGVKD. The CDR3 is 16 residues long. CDR3 amino acids: CAISGGSGSSYNEQFF. CDR3 nucleotide sequence: TGTGCCATCAGTGGGGGTAGCGGGAGCTCCTACAATGAGCAGTTCTTC.

This clone has only a few counts. The chain links TRBV1 to TRBJ1-6; the D segment call TRBD1 is taken from the table without a DNA check. TRBV1 is a pseudogene. The CDR3 totals 14 residues. DNA of the CDR3: TGCACCAGCAGCCAAGATACAGGGGACACACCCCTCCACTTT. Its translation is CTSSQDTGDTPLHF.

V gene TRBV29-1 combines with J gene TRBJ2-3, with a weak D call TRBD2 (6 bases). The CDR3 extends over 15 amino acids. CDR1 is SQVTM, CDR2 ANQGSEA, per germline. V was trimmed by 5 bases and J by 0 bases, leaving 15 bases between them. The CDR3, as DNA: TGCAGCGTTTCCCGGGGGATTGCTAGCACAGATACGCAGTATTTT. As protein: CSVSRGIASTDTQYF.

The chain joins TRBV25-1 to TRBJ2-5; D is perhaps TRBD1 (6 bases). Germline assignment: CDR1 MGHDK and CDR2 SYGVNS. Trimming shortened V by 4 bases and J by 7 bases, and 13 bases separated the two germline ends. The CDR3 sequence is 13 residues long. The DNA of the CDR3 is TGTGCCAGCAGTGGAGGACCACAGGGGACCCAGTACTTC. It is translated as CASSGGPQGTQYF.

This chain joins TRBV28 and TRBJ1-5, with D perhaps TRBD1 (5 bases). Germline CDR1 and CDR2: MDHEN and SYDVKM. Trimming took off 6 bases at V and 3 bases at J, with 18 bases between the two ends. This CDR3 has 16 residues. The CDR3 nucleotides are TGTGCCAGCAGCCCGTTCGGCGGGGGGTTCAATCAGCCCCAGCATTTT. Translation: CASSPFGGGFNQPQHF.

The rearrangement uses TRBV25-1 and TRBJ2-3, with a tentative D call TRBD2 (6 bases). The CDR3 consists of 14 residues. Germline assignment: CDR1 MGHDK and CDR2 SYGVNS. V was pared by 6 bases and J by 2 bases, with 12 bases between. As DNA, the CDR3 is TGTGCCAGCAGGATAGCGGAGGCCACAGATACGCAGTATTTT. As protein: CASRIAEATDTQYF.

With respect to this clone: One end of the junction varies from germline; a read error may be responsible. The V call is TRBV7-3, the J call TRBJ2-1; D unclear. This CDR3 has 16 residues. Germline lookup yields CDR1 SGHTA and CDR2 FQGTGA. In DNA form, the CDR3 reads TGCGCCAGCAGCCAAGATCCGGGCCAGACCGCCAATGAGCAGTTCTTC. Its translation is CASSQDPGQTANEQFF.

The chain carries TRBV5-1 and TRBJ1-1, with 8 bases that match TRBD1. Germline CDR1 is SGHRS and CDR2 is YFSETQ. This CDR3 comprises 15 residues. The V and J ends lost 0 bases and 1 base, in that order; junction bases with no gene match: 2. The CDR3 protein is CASSLGQGRNTEAFF. DNA for the CDR3: TGCGCCAGCAGCTTGGGACAGGGGAGGAACACTGAAGCTTTCTTT.

This rearrangement joins TRBV13 to TRBJ2-2; D is unresolved. The CDR3 sequence is 13 residues long. CDR1 is PRHDT and CDR2 is FYEKMQ in the germline V gene (reference sequence). The V and J ends lost 5 bases and 9 bases respectively, with 13 bases between them. Here the CDR3 DNA reads TGTGCCAGCAGCCCCGGTCCAAGCCGGGAGCTGTTTTTT. It encodes CASSPGPSRELFF.

Turning to this clone: The identical CDR3 is also encoded by other nucleotide sequences in the sample. This sequence joins TRBV5-1 and TRBJ1-1, with 8 bases identical to TRBD1. V shed 1 base and J 1 base; nucleotides not matched to a gene: 3. This CDR3 spans 15 amino acids. Germline CDR1 reads SGHRS; CDR2 reads YFSETQ. CDR3 region: CASSLQGAGNTEAFF. Written as DNA, the CDR3 is TGCGCCAGCAGCTTGCAGGGGGCTGGGAACACTGAAGCTTTCTTT. Combining the CDR3 with reference TRBV5-1 and TRBJ1-1 gives the whole variable domain KAGVTQTPRYLIKTRGQQVTLSCSPISGHRSVSWYQQTPGQGLQFLFEYFSETQRNKGNFPGRFSGRQFSNSRSEMNVSTLELGDSALYLCASSLQGAGNTEAFFGQGTRLTVV.

The chain uses TRBV6-5 and TRBJ1-2; the match to TRBD1 covers 8 bases. The germline V gene encodes CDR1 MNHEY and CDR2 SVGAGI. Losses at the gene ends were 4 bases for V and 2 bases for J; bases not matched to a gene: 6. The CDR3 runs to 15 residues. The CDR3 nucleotides are TGTGCCAGCAGTTCCCCCCGGACAGGGAACTATGGCTACACCTTC. Its protein is CASSSPRTGNYGYTF.

The genes are TRBV29-1 and TRBJ2-7; D tentatively fits TRBD1 or TRBD2 (5 bases each). V was shortened by 1 base and J by 5 bases, with 9 bases between the two germline ends. This CDR3 has 12 amino acids. Germline assignment: CDR1 SQVTM and CDR2 ANQGSEA. Here the CDR3 reads CSVEGREHEQYF. Here the CDR3 DNA reads TGCAGCGTTGAAGGCAGGGAGCACGAGCAGTACTTC.

This clone is labeled as medium-sized. The gene calls are TRBV28 and TRBJ2-7; D may be TRBD2 (6 bases). The CDR3 is 15 amino acids. The germline CDR1 and CDR2 sequences are MDHEN and SYDVKM. Deletions cut 6 bases from V and 0 bases from J, with 15 bases between. The CDR3 coding sequence is TGTGCCAGCAGCCTGGGACTCACCGCCTCCTACGAGCAGTACTTC. Its protein product is CASSLGLTASYEQYF.

This rearrangement joins TRBV19 to TRBJ2-7; 8 nucleotides agree with TRBD1. The V gene's germline CDR1 is LNHDA and CDR2 SQIVND (reference sequence). This CDR3 has 15 residues. V lost 3 bases to trimming and J lost 0 bases; unmatched junction nucleotides: 4. The CDR3 nucleotides are TGTGCCAGTAGTATCTGGGACAGGTTCTCCTACGAGCAGTACTTC. Translating it yields CASSIWDRFSYEQYF.